The 24 T cell receptor beta chains given below trace back to one sample, sequenced in a study of T cell changes during pregnancy in multiple sclerosis. The assay was immunoSEQ multiplex PCR, and TCRdb's table has in-frame clones only and misses some. The table records roughly 93,000 clones, 85% to 95% of them present only once. This material consisted of peripheral blood, taken after pregnancy. All receptors come from a female donor with multiple sclerosis, enrolled in a pregnancy study.

The chain is built from TRBV30 and TRBJ2-7, with 9 bases identical to TRBD2. Per the germline V gene, CDR1 is GTSNPN and CDR2 is SVGIG (reference sequence). The J segment lost 7 bases and the V segment lost 5 bases, leaving 15 bases of the junction unmatched. This CDR3 contains 15 residues. The CDR3 DNA reads TGTGCCTGGGAGATAGCGGGAGCTCCATCAGAGGAGCAGTACTTC. Amino acids: CAWEIAGAPSEEQYF.

The chain joins TRBV27 to TRBJ2-1; 7 nucleotides line up with TRBD2. Per the germline V gene, CDR1 is MNHEY and CDR2 is SMNVEV (reference sequence). The CDR3 has 16 residues. After removal of 4 bases from V and 7 bases from J, the junction contained 13 bases not matched to a gene. The CDR3: CASSSPMGEGHNEQFF. The CDR3 region has the DNA TGTGCCAGCAGTTCCCCTATGGGGGAGGGCCATAATGAGCAGTTCTTC.

The chain recombines TRBV7-3 with TRBJ2-2, with TRBD2 as a possible D gene (6 bases). CDR3 size: 18 residues. Trimming left V 2 bases short and J 1 base short, with 17 bases between. Germline CDR1 is SGHTA and CDR2 is FQGTGA. For the CDR3, the DNA is TGTGCCAGCAGCTTACGAGGACCGAGCGGGTGGAACACCGGGGAGCTGTTTTTT. Amino acids: CASSLRGPSGWNTGELFF.

The V call is TRBV5-1, the J call TRBJ1-2; tentative D call: TRBD1 (5 bases). Deletions cut 0 bases from V and 5 bases from J, with 14 bases between. The CDR3 sequence is 15 residues long. Germline V gives CDR1 SGHRS, CDR2 YFSETQ. CDR3 sequence reads: CASSLETDPRYGYTF. DNA of the CDR3: TGCGCCAGCAGCTTGGAGACAGACCCGAGGTATGGCTACACCTTC. Full variable domain (remainder filled in from reference TRBV5-1 and TRBJ1-2): KAGVTQTPRYLIKTRGQQVTLSCSPISGHRSVSWYQQTPGQGLQFLFEYFSETQRNKGNFPGRFSGRQFSNSRSEMNVSTLELGDSALYLCASSLETDPRYGYTFGSGTRLTVV.

The DNA of the CDR3 is TGTGCCAGCAGTGAATTAGGACTAGCGGGCGTTGGGGGAGATACGCAGTATTTT. This sequence encodes CASSELGLAGVGGDTQYF. The rearrangement uses TRBV25-1 and TRBJ2-3, with 11 bases fitting TRBD2. Germline values: CDR1 MGHDK, CDR2 SYGVNS. The trim removed 1 base at V and 5 bases at J, leaving 11 bases unmatched. The CDR3 spans 18 residues.

The gene calls are TRBV5-1 and TRBJ2-7; no clear D gene. V was clipped by 2 bases and J by 0 bases, with 9 bases between them. This CDR3 is 14 amino acids long. Germline CDR1 is SGHRS and CDR2 is YFSETQ. The CDR3 DNA is TGCGCCAGCAGCTTAGACCGACACTCCTACGAGCAGTACTTC. Translation gives CASSLDRHSYEQYF.

On this clone: Because the CDR3 is missing its conserved closing phenylalanine or tryptophan, this is likely a read error. No DNA is shown, since the ends of the CDR3 on it are uncertain; the CDR3 is the one TCRdb lists. The rearrangement links TRBV29-1 to TRBJ1-2; the table calls TRBD1, which could not be checked here. Germline V gene sequence: CDR1 SQVTM, CDR2 ANQGSEA. The CDR3 is 11 residues long, ends included. The CDR3 reads CSVGGTEGSFL.

The chain is built from TRBV10-3 and TRBJ2-7, with 8 bases fitting TRBD2. Germline V lookup: CDR1 ENHRY, CDR2 SYGVKD. J was trimmed by 6 bases and V by 3 bases; bases with no gene match: 19. The CDR3 totals 18 residues. CDR3 residues: CAISDSLAGLRGGCEQYF. Written as DNA, the CDR3 is TGTGCCATCAGTGACTCATTAGCGGGGTTACGGGGGGGCTGCGAGCAGTACTTC.

The rearrangement joins TRBV6-1 to TRBJ2-7; D remains ambiguous. From germline, CDR1 is MNHNS and CDR2 SASEGT. Trimming removed 0 bases from V and 0 bases from J, with 12 bases in between. There are 16 residues in the CDR3. For the CDR3, the DNA is TGTGCCAGCAGTGAAGCCGGGTCGTCTAGCTCCTACGAGCAGTACTTC. Encoded protein: CASSEAGSSSSYEQYF.

The rearrangement links TRBV30 to TRBJ1-5; 9 bases match TRBD1. The germline V gene encodes CDR1 GTSNPN and CDR2 SVGIG (reference sequence). This CDR3 has 15 residues. V shed 2 bases, J shed 3 bases, and the junction held 5 bases outside the gene matches. The CDR3 nucleotides read TGTGCCTGGAGTTTCCGGGACAGGGACAATCAGCCCCAGCATTTT. It translates to CAWSFRDRDNQPQHF.

This sequence joins TRBV5-6 and TRBJ1-1; TRBD1 matches 7 bases. V lost 2 bases to trimming and J lost 1 base; unmatched junction nucleotides: 11. The CDR3 is 17 amino acids. Germline-derived CDR1 and CDR2 are SGHDT and YYEEEE. The DNA of the CDR3 is TGTGCCAGCAGCTTTGACAGGGTGCATGGTAGGAACACTGAAGCTTTCTTT. Residues: CASSFDRVHGRNTEAFF.

The J gene is TRBJ1-1, the V gene TRBV18; D unresolved. This CDR3 spans 14 amino acids. V gave up 1 base and J gave up 5 bases, with 11 bases separating them. Germline V lookup: CDR1 KGHSH, CDR2 LQKENI. CDR3 in DNA: TGTGCCAGCTCACCACAGGGTAGGGAGACTGAAGCTTTCTTT. It translates to CASSPQGRETEAFF.

This chain links TRBV5-6 with TRBJ1-6, with TRBD1 identical over 7 bases. Looked up from germline, CDR1 is SGHDT and CDR2 is YYEEEE. Trimming took 4 bases from V and 5 from J; bases not matched to a gene: 3. The CDR3 loop spans 14 amino acids. The CDR3 sequence: CASSRQGDNSPLHF. CDR3 sequence (DNA): TGTGCCAGCAGCCGACAGGGAGATAATTCACCCCTCCACTTT.

The chain is built from TRBV7-2 and TRBJ1-2; TRBD1 is a possible D gene (5 bases). V was trimmed by 2 bases and J by 6 bases, leaving 13 bases between them. The CDR3 totals 14 residues. Germline assignment: CDR1 SGHTA and CDR2 FQGNSA. This CDR3 is CASSLIGQGHGYTF. The CDR3 coding sequence is TGTGCCAGCAGCTTAATTGGGCAGGGCCATGGCTACACCTTC.

This clone was counted a few times. J is TRBJ2-1 and V is TRBV2; TRBD2 matches at 10 bases. Trimming cost V 10 bases and J 8 bases; bases outside gene matches: 8. CDR1 and CDR2 (germline): SNHLY, FYNNEI. The CDR3 loop spans 13 amino acids. The DNA for the CDR3 is TGTGCCAACAGCGGGAGGGCGGTAGATGAGCAGTTCTTC. This encodes CANSGRAVDEQFF.

The chain joins TRBV29-1 to TRBJ2-1; 7 bases are shared with TRBD2. J was trimmed by 12 bases and V by 7 bases; bases with no gene match: 27. Germline V lookup: CDR1 SQVTM, CDR2 ANQGSEA. This CDR3 comprises 17 residues. The CDR3 region is CSAVVVGLVGGFLGQFF. The CDR3 DNA sequence: TGCAGCGCAGTTGTTGTGGGGCTTGTCGGGGGGTTTCTCGGGCAGTTCTTC.

This chain uses TRBV7-2 with TRBJ2-1; D may be TRBD2 (6 bases). V lost 1 base, J lost 4 bases, and 11 bases lay in between. The CDR3 sequence is 15 residues long. Germline V gives CDR1 SGHTA, CDR2 FQGNSA. CDR3 sequence: CASSLGGTDYNEQFF. The CDR3 DNA reads as TGTGCCAGCAGCTTAGGCGGGACCGATTACAATGAGCAGTTCTTC.

The chain employs TRBV25-1 and TRBJ2-3; D may be TRBD1 (5 bases). Looked up from germline, CDR1 is MGHDK and CDR2 is SYGVNS. The V end was cut by 3 bases, the J end by 2 bases, with 9 bases between. This CDR3 spans 14 amino acids. CDR3 bases: TGTGCCAGCAGTGATCGGACACACACAGATACGCAGTATTTT. Translating it yields CASSDRTHTDTQYF.

The chain recombines TRBV9 with TRBJ2-2; D unresolved. The V and J ends lost 6 bases and 7 bases respectively, with 7 bases between them. Germline V gene lookup returns CDR1 SGDLS and CDR2 YYNGEE. This CDR3 contains 11 residues. This CDR3 reads CASNSNGELFF. The CDR3 coding sequence is TGTGCCAGCAACTCGAACGGGGAGCTGTTTTTT.

The chain links TRBV5-6 to TRBJ1-5; 8 bases match TRBD1. The J segment lost 7 bases and the V segment lost 3 bases, leaving 9 bases of the junction unmatched. The CDR3 contains 15 residues. Germline V gene lookup returns CDR1 SGHDT and CDR2 YYEEEE. The CDR3 reads CASSYRGVREQPQHF. CDR3 nucleotides: TGTGCCAGCAGCTACAGGGGGGTGAGGGAACAGCCCCAGCATTTT.

The rearrangement joins TRBV5-5 to TRBJ2-5, with 7 bases identical to TRBD1. The CDR3 is 16 residues long. Trimming took 0 bases from V and 5 from J; bases not matched to a gene: 10. The germline V gene encodes CDR1 SGHKS and CDR2 YYEKEE (reference sequence). In DNA form, the CDR3 reads TGTGCCAGCAGCTTGGGTACAGGGGTGAGGGGGGAGACCCAGTACTTC. This sequence encodes CASSLGTGVRGETQYF.

The rearrangement links TRBV5-6 to TRBJ2-7; TRBD1 might be the D (5 bases). The V end lost 0 bases, the J end lost 5 bases, and 12 bases lay between the germline ends. The CDR3 covers 14 residues. Per the germline V gene, CDR1 is SGHDT and CDR2 is YYEEEE. CDR3 loop: CASSLGQGMNEQYF. For the CDR3, the DNA is TGTGCCAGCAGCTTGGGTCAGGGCATGAACGAGCAGTACTTC.

For the CDR3, the DNA is TGTGCCAGCAGCGTAGGGACAGCTTTTAACTATGGCTACACCTTC. It translates to CASSVGTAFNYGYTF. The chain combines TRBV9 with TRBJ1-2, with a tentative D call TRBD1 (6 bases). Trimming removed 0 bases at V and 1 base at J, with 10 bases between. From germline, CDR1 is SGDLS and CDR2 YYNGEE. CDR3 length: 15 amino acids.

The chain employs TRBV5-8 and TRBJ1-1, with 9 bases that match TRBD1. There are 16 residues in the CDR3. Trimming cost V 5 bases and J 0 bases; bases outside gene matches: 8. Germline loops: CDR1 SGHTS, CDR2 YDEGEE. Written as DNA, the CDR3 is TGTGCCAGCAGGTGGGGGGACAGGGATTTGAACACTGAAGCTTTCTTT. It encodes CASRWGDRDLNTEAFF. Drawing the rest from reference TRBV5-8 and TRBJ1-1, the complete variable domain is EAGVTQSPTHLIKTRGQQATLRCSPISGHTSVYWYQQALGLGLQFLLWYDEGEERNRGNFPPRFSGRQFPNYSSELNVNALELEDSALYLCASRWGDRDLNTEAFFGQGTRLTVV.